Included here is one TCR beta chain sequence, with context. Generated by immunoSEQ multiplex PCR, the TCRdb table keeps only in-frame clones and is missing some. The repertoire holds approximately 32,000 clones, 89% seen once, with about 10% in the top ten. The sample is drawn from a study of T cell changes during pregnancy in multiple sclerosis. The germline gives CDR1 SEHNR, CDR2 FQNEAQ (reference sequence). The CDR3 is 14 amino acids. V was shortened by 6 bases and J by 3 bases, with 14 bases between the two germline ends. The chain joins TRBV7-9 to TRBJ1-2; D unresolved. The TCR originated in a female donor with multiple sclerosis, enrolled in a pregnancy study. The specimen was CD8+ T cells from peripheral blood mononuclear cells, collected in the second trimester of pregnancy. The CDR3 reads CASSPPGEDYGYTF. Written as DNA, the CDR3 is TGTGCCAGCAGTCCCCCCGGGGAGGACTATGGCTACACCTTC.